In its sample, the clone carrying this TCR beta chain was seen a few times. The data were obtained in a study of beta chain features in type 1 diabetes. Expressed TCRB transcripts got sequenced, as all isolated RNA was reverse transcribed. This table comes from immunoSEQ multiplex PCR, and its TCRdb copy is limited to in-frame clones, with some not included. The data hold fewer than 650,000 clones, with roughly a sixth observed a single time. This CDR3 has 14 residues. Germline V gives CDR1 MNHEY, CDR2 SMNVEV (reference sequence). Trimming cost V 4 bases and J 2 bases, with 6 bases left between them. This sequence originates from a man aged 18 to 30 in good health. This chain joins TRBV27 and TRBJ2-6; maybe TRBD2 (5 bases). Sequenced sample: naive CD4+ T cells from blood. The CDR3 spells CASSSLAGANVLTF. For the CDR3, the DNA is TGTGCCAGCAGTTCACTAGCTGGGGCCAACGTCCTGACTTTC.